The clone carrying this T cell receptor (beta chain) was picked up a small number of times. The data stem from a study of early T cells in non-severe SARS-CoV-2 infection. TCRdb passed the 5' RACE reads through MiXCR, listing each CDR3 protein once. The data show about 58,000 distinct CDR3 sequences, with about 12% seen just once and roughly 1.2% held by the top ten. The CDR3 contains 14 residues. V was clipped by 3 bases and J by 4 bases, with 15 bases between them. Per germline, CDR1 DFQATT and CDR2 SNEGSKA (reference sequence). The TCR sequence derives from an adult who was a healthcare worker with PCR-confirmed SARS-CoV-2 infection or an uninfected control (not recorded which). The donor label of this sample is uncertain. The V gene is TRBV20-1, the J gene TRBJ1-2; D remains ambiguous. Sample: whole blood, taken at baseline. The CDR3 is CSASYSGSSYGYTF. DNA for the CDR3: TGCAGTGCTAGTTATTCTGGCAGCTCCTATGGCTACACCTTC.